These 8 T cell receptor beta chains share one sample of origin, sequenced in a study of shared clonotypes between healthy human individuals (dated by TCRdb to the early 2020s). Preparation of the library involved the immunoSEQ multiplex PCR assay. Imported from immuneACCESS, the table was reduced by TCRdb to in-frame sequences with V and J called. These copies leave out some clones; in studies compared against another copy, an unresolved V gene accounts for under half, and the cause of the remainder is not known. For this sample the table gives around 500,000 clones, of which 70% to 80% were detected only once. About 13% of the sample lies in the top ten. Sequencing was performed on PBMCs. These receptors were taken from a woman aged 40-49 years in good health. Some clones in this sample may be carry-over from other donors' samples.

V gene TRBV7-8 combines with J gene TRBJ1-5; possible D gene TRBD1, 6 bases. The CDR3 length is 14 residues. In germline, CDR1 is SGHVS, CDR2 FQNEAQ. The V gene lost 5 bases and the J gene lost 6 bases, with 14 bases spanning the gap. CDR3 coding DNA: TGTGCCAGCAGCCCCGGGACACACACTCAGCCCCAGCATTTT. This gives the protein CASSPGTHTQPQHF.

The chain carries TRBV2 and TRBJ1-1; the D gene is possibly TRBD1 (5 bases). Germline CDR1 reads SNHLY; CDR2 reads FYNNEI. The germline V and J ends were trimmed by 6 bases and 4 bases, with 15 bases remaining between them. The CDR3 spans 14 residues. CDR3: CASRIQELGTEAFF. In nucleotides, the CDR3 is TGTGCCAGCAGAATACAGGAGTTGGGCACTGAAGCTTTCTTT.

The gene calls are TRBV7-2 and TRBJ2-1; 10 bases fit TRBD2. V was clipped by 6 bases and J by 3 bases; unmatched bases: 8. The CDR3 runs to 16 residues. Germline V gene data show CDR1 as SGHTA and CDR2 as FQGNSA. The CDR3 reads CASSPGLAPRYNEQFF. The CDR3 coding sequence is TGTGCCAGCAGTCCGGGACTAGCGCCACGCTACAATGAGCAGTTCTTC.

The chain has TRBV5-6 and TRBJ1-2, with D maybe TRBD1 (6 bases). The CDR3 is 17 amino acids. Germline V gives CDR1 SGHDT, CDR2 YYEEEE. The V end lost 1 base, the J end lost 2 bases, and 18 bases lay between the germline ends. The CDR3 loop is CASSLMDWRGDNYGYTF. The CDR3 bases are TGTGCCAGCAGCTTGATGGATTGGAGGGGGGACAACTATGGCTACACCTTC.

The chain employs TRBV21-1 and TRBJ1-1; no check of the table's D call, TRBD1, against the DNA was made. TRBV21-1 is a pseudogene. This CDR3 region has 14 residues. The CDR3 loop is CASSTLQGVTEAFF. DNA for the CDR3: TGTGCCAGCAGCACTTTACAGGGGGTCACTGAAGCTTTCTTT.

This chain connects TRBV30 to TRBJ2-7; D is perhaps TRBD1 (6 bases). This CDR3 is built from 15 residues. The germline V gene encodes CDR1 GTSNPN and CDR2 SVGIG (reference sequence). V lost 0 bases and J lost 2, with 14 bases in between. The CDR3 reads CAWSVLTGPTYEQYF. Here the CDR3 DNA reads TGTGCCTGGAGTGTACTAACAGGGCCAACCTACGAGCAGTACTTC.

The V call is TRBV7-9, the J call TRBJ2-7, with D possibly TRBD1 on 5 matching bases. CDR1 and CDR2 from the germline V gene are SEHNR and FQNEAQ (reference sequence). V lost 4 bases and J 1 base, leaving 8 bases between the germline ends. This CDR3 is built from 13 residues. As DNA, the CDR3 is TGTGCCAGCAGCTACCAGGGATCCTACGAGCAGTACTTC. Residues: CASSYQGSYEQYF.

Ten or more counts support this clone. The chain couples TRBV7-1 to TRBJ2-7; D gene unclear. TRBV7-1 has ORF status, its function being uncertain. The CDR3 length is 15 residues. With 6 bases removed from V and 2 bases from J, the gap between germline ends came to 17 bases. As DNA, the CDR3 is TGTGCCAGCAGTTTCCTCCGCTACTCACCCTACGAGCAGTACTTC. It codes for CASSFLRYSPYEQYF.